The 5 T cell receptor beta chains below were found in one sample sequenced in a study of control samples from healthy donors and cancer patients. TCRdb's copy holds only in-frame clones and misses some; the assay was immunoSEQ multiplex PCR. The sample contains over 150,000 clones, 90% to 95% of which appear only once. Sequencing input: blood. All receptors derive from a man between 18 and 35 years old in good health.

The rearrangement joins TRBV30 to TRBJ1-2; possibly TRBD1 for D (5 bases). The CDR3 length is 13 residues. Germline-derived CDR1 and CDR2 are GTSNPN and SVGIG (reference sequence). Trimming took off 1 base at V and 2 bases at J, with 8 bases between the two ends. The CDR3 loop reads CAWSGRANYGYTF. The DNA for the CDR3 is TGTGCCTGGAGTGGCAGGGCCAACTATGGCTACACCTTC.

The rearrangement joins TRBV5-1 to TRBJ2-5, with D tentatively TRBD1 or TRBD2 (6 bases each). The CDR3 length is 16 residues. V lost 0 bases and J 5 bases, leaving 17 bases between the germline ends. CDR1 is SGHRS, CDR2 YFSETQ, per germline. The CDR3 DNA is TGCGCCAGCAGCTTGGATGGGGGGCTGCCGCAGGAGACCCAGTACTTC. This encodes CASSLDGGLPQETQYF.

This clone was seen a few times. The gene calls are TRBV6-6 and TRBJ1-5, with TRBD1 as a possible D gene (5 bases). The germline gives CDR1 MNHNY, CDR2 SVGAGI (reference sequence). The V end was cut by 10 bases, the J end by 4 bases, with 11 bases between. The CDR3 runs 12 residues. In DNA, the CDR3 is TGTGCCACGGGGGGAGAAAATCAGCCCCAGCATTTT. Its translation: CATGGENQPQHF.

This chain joins TRBV5-1 and TRBJ1-1, with D possibly being TRBD1 (5 bases). V lost 4 bases and J 1 base, leaving 11 bases between the germline ends. The CDR3 consists of 14 residues. Germline loops: CDR1 SGHRS, CDR2 YFSETQ. The CDR3 loop is CASSPQEANTEAFF. The CDR3, as DNA: TGCGCCAGCAGCCCACAGGAAGCGAACACTGAAGCTTTCTTT.

This chain uses TRBV19 with TRBJ2-7, with TRBD1 identical over 12 bases. Per germline, CDR1 LNHDA and CDR2 SQIVND (reference sequence). V trimming: 4 bases; J trimming: 7 bases; junction bases outside the gene matches: 11. The CDR3 is 16 amino acids. CDR3 in DNA: TGTGCCAGTAGTAACCGAGCCGGGACAGGGGGCCCGGAGCAGTACTTC. Protein product: CASSNRAGTGGPEQYF.